This T cell receptor (beta chain) derives from a study of tumor-infiltrating lymphocytes in oesophageal squamous cell carcinoma. TCRdb itself ran the PCR reads through MiXCR, one entry per CDR3 protein. Counted here are over 9,500 distinct CDR3 sequences, roughly half occurring once; the ten biggest clones make up 24%. The receptor was isolated from a male donor with esophageal squamous cell carcinoma. Sequencing was carried out using esophageal tumor tissue.

The CDR3 sequence is CASSEGAVVGAYSTDTQYF. CDR3 nucleotide sequence: TGTGCCAGCAGTGAAGGGGCGGTAGTGGGGGCGTACAGCACAGATACGCAGTATTTT. The genes are TRBV6-1 and TRBJ2-3, with D possibly TRBD1 on 6 matching bases. Germline V CDR1 and CDR2: MNHNS, SASEGT. V lost 1 base, J lost 0 bases, and 20 bases lay in between. The CDR3 runs to 19 residues.